Sequencing of this T cell receptor beta chain was carried out in a study of blood T cell repertoires in COVID-19. Study overall: Donors in the United States, Italy and Spain gave samples during acute or convalescent COVID-19.

Sequencing used immunoSEQ multiplex PCR; TCRdb keeps in-frame clones, though not all of them. In the table there are about 270,000 clones, about 87% of which are singletons. V lost 3 bases, J lost 6 bases, and 9 bases stayed unmatched. The CDR3 spans 15 residues. CDR1 MDHEN and CDR2 SYDVKM come from the germline V gene. This chain joins TRBV28 and TRBJ2-7; 9 bases are shared with TRBD1. Sequenced sample: peripheral blood. This receptor was identified in a woman between 45 and 65 years old with acute or convalescent COVID-19. CDR3 amino acids: CASSFPLQGAPEQYF. Here the CDR3 DNA reads TGTGCCAGCAGTTTCCCTCTACAGGGGGCACCCGAGCAGTACTTC.